This is a list of T cell receptor beta chains from one sample in a study of T cell responses to AZD1222 COVID-19 vaccine. Profiling relied on immunoSEQ multiplex PCR, and the TCRdb table lists in-frame clones only, not all of them. This sample yields around 200,000 clones, of which more than 85% are seen a single time; 3.5% to 5% belongs to the top ten. The sample was peripheral blood, taken on day 0 of AZD1222 vaccination. These receptors were taken from an adult in good health. CDR3s include the opening cysteine and the closing phenylalanine or tryptophan. D genes are given only for firm matches. Clone size appears in some rows only: once, few, many, or a class for an expanded clone.

V gene	J gene	clone size	D gene	CDR3 DNA	CDR3 protein
TRBV7-2	TRBJ1-2	.	TRBD1	TGTGCCAGCAGCCTCGTGGAGGGGGCGGGAGGCTACACCTTC	CASSLVEGAGGYTF
TRBV18	TRBJ2-7	.	.	TGTGCCAGCTCACCCCCTCGAGGGGTCTCCTACGAGCAGTACTTC	CASSPPRGVSYEQYF
TRBV28	TRBJ1-6	.	.	TGTGCCAGCAATGGACGGGGGAATTCACCCCTCCACTTT	CASNGRGNSPLHF
TRBV11-2	TRBJ2-7	.	TRBD2	TGTGCCAGCAGCTCGGGGGGGGACATCTTTCACGAGCAGTACTTC	CASSSGGDIFHEQYF
TRBV5-1	TRBJ1-1	.	.	TGCGCCAGCAGCTGGGAGATGGGGACTGAAGCTTTCTTT	CASSWEMGTEAFF
TRBV27	TRBJ2-1	.	.	TGTGCCAGCAGTTCCCAGGGAAGAATGTTCTTC	CASSSQGRMFF
TRBV6-1	TRBJ1-2	.	.	TGTGCCAGCAGTGAAGAGTCAGGGGATGGCTACACCTTC	CASSEESGDGYTF
TRBV9	TRBJ1-1	.	.	TGTGCCAGCAGCCGAAGTCCGTACACTGAAGCTTTCTTT	CASSRSPYTEAFF
TRBV3-1/TRBV3-2	TRBJ2-3	.	.	TGTGCCAGCAGCCAAGATTGGAGACGGGGGTTAGGAGATACGCAGTATTTT	CASSQDWRRGLGDTQYF
TRBV6-5	TRBJ1-1	.	.	TGTGCCAGCAGGACGCGGCGGGGCACTGAAGCTTTCTTT	CASRTRRGTEAFF
TRBV28	TRBJ1-5	once	.	TGTGCCAGCAGTTTGTCAGGGCTACTTCCTAATCAGCCCCAGCATTTT	CASSLSGLLPNQPQHF
TRBV19	TRBJ1-1	.	TRBD1	TGTGCCAGTAGTATAGATCCGGCAGGGGGAGGAACTGAAGCTTTCTTT	CASSIDPAGGGTEAFF
TRBV7-6	TRBJ2-1	.	TRBD2	TGTGCCAGCAGCTTACGAGCGGGATTACGACGTGATGAGCAGTTCTTC	CASSLRAGLRRDEQFF
TRBV18	TRBJ1-1	.	TRBD1	TGTGCCAGCTCACCACGGGGACAGCTTATGAACACTGAAGCTTTCTTT	CASSPRGQLMNTEAFF
TRBV6-5	TRBJ1-5	few	TRBD1	TGTGCCAGCAGACCTCAGGGGGGGAGCAATCAGCCCCAGCATTTT	CASRPQGGSNQPQHF
TRBV12-3/TRBV12-4	TRBJ2-2	once	.	TGTGCCAGCAGCTTGCACGGGGAGCTGTTTTTT	CASSLHGELFF
TRBV3-1/TRBV3-2	TRBJ1-6	once	.	TGTGCCAGCAGCCTCACGACAGTCAGGAATTCACCCCTCCACTTT	CASSLTTVRNSPLHF
TRBV27	TRBJ1-4	once	.	TGTGCCAGCAGTTTTTCAGACCCGACGCTGGGGGAAAAACTGTTTTTT	CASSFSDPTLGEKLFF
TRBV6-5	TRBJ1-4	.	.	TGTGCCAGCAGTTACTCGATGGGGGCGCATGAAAAACTGTTTTTT	CASSYSMGAHEKLFF
TRBV24-1	TRBJ2-3	.	TRBD1	TGTGCCACCAGTGACCAGGGGGCTGGTACAGATACGCAGTATTTT	CATSDQGAGTDTQYF
TRBV20-1	TRBJ2-1	.	.	TGCAGTGTCGGATCTTACAATGAGCAGTTCTTC	CSVGSYNEQFF
TRBV19	TRBJ2-7	.	TRBD1	TGTGCCAGTAGTAACAAACCGGGACAGGGTGGAACCTACGAGCAGTACTTC	CASSNKPGQGGTYEQYF
TRBV6-4	TRBJ1-5	.	TRBD1	TGTGCCAGCAGTGACACAGGGGAACAGCCCCAGCATTTT	CASSDTGEQPQHF
TRBV5-6	TRBJ1-5	.	.	TGTGCCAGCAGCCCAGCGGGTAGCAATCAGCCCCAGCATTTT	CASSPAGSNQPQHF
TRBV1	TRBJ1-3	.	.	TGCACCAGCAGCCAAGGTGAGAGGGGGCTTGAAGGAAACACCATATATTTT	CTSSQGERGLEGNTIYF
TRBV27	TRBJ1-4	.	.	TGTGCCAGCAGTTTCTATGCAACTAATGAAAAACTGTTTTTT	CASSFYATNEKLFF
TRBV7-7	TRBJ2-7	.	.	TGTGCCAGCAGCTTAGGTCAAGGGGGTACCTACGAGCAGTACTTC	CASSLGQGGTYEQYF
TRBV6-5	TRBJ1-5	.	.	TGTGCCAGCAGTTACGGCGGGGGGGGGAATCAGCCCCAGCATTTT	CASSYGGGGNQPQHF
TRBV21-1	TRBJ1-2	.	.	TGTGCCAGCAGCAAAGGGCCCCAGCCTCCTAACTATGGCTACACCTTC	CASSKGPQPPNYGYTF
TRBV27	TRBJ1-4	once	.	TGTGCCAGCAGTTTAGTGACAAAGGAAAAACTGTTTTTT	CASSLVTKEKLFF